A selection of T cell receptor beta chains follows, all from one sample in a study of cytomegalovirus exposure and HLA in healthy donors. Using immunoSEQ multiplex PCR, the repertoire was profiled, and TCRdb retains in-frame clones only, with some absent. The sample contains roughly 250,000 clones, around nine tenths of which appear only once. The source material was PBMCs. The receptors here all came from a young man in good health and CMV-seronegative. CDR3s include the opening cysteine and the closing phenylalanine or tryptophan. A D gene is named only where the DNA matches it firmly. Size values are once, few and many counts, or a class for expanded clones, and some rows have none.

length: 13; V: TRBV7-2; J: TRBJ1-1; D: -; size: -; CDR3: CASSPQGWTEAFF; DNA: TGTGCCAGCAGCCCACAGGGTTGGACTGAAGCTTTCTTT
length: 13; V: TRBV6-5; J: TRBJ2-7; D: -; size: -; CDR3: CASRPYSSYEQYF; DNA: TGTGCCAGCCGGCCCTACAGCTCCTACGAGCAGTACTTC
length: 15; V: TRBV5-1; J: TRBJ2-3; D: TRBD2; size: -; CDR3: CASRAGLGSTDTQYF; DNA: TGCGCCAGCAGGGCGGGACTAGGGAGCACAGATACGCAGTATTTT
length: 13; V: TRBV29-1; J: TRBJ2-5; D: -; size: -; CDR3: CSVGGTLQETQYF; DNA: TGCAGCGTTGGGGGCACCCTTCAAGAGACCCAGTACTTC
length: 16; V: TRBV14; J: TRBJ2-7; D: TRBD1; size: -; CDR3: CASGSLSGTGSYEQYF; DNA: TGTGCCAGCGGGTCATTGTCCGGGACAGGAAGTTACGAGCAGTACTTC
length: 14; V: TRBV28; J: TRBJ2-5; D: -; size: -; CDR3: CASSPTEFQETQYF; DNA: TGTGCCAGCAGTCCTACAGAGTTCCAAGAGACCCAGTACTTC
length: 14; V: TRBV19; J: TRBJ1-1; D: -; size: few; CDR3: CASSIYGSGTEAFF; DNA: TGTGCCAGTAGTATTTATGGATCGGGCACTGAAGCTTTCTTT
length: 13; V: TRBV5-4; J: TRBJ2-1; D: -; size: -; CDR3: CASSQTGINEQFF; DNA: TGTGCCAGCAGCCAAACTGGTATCAATGAGCAGTTCTTC
length: 17; V: TRBV19; J: TRBJ1-5; D: -; size: -; CDR3: CASSVRQARTFNQPQHF; DNA: TGTGCCAGTAGTGTCAGACAGGCTCGAACCTTTAATCAGCCCCAGCATTTT
length: 14; V: TRBV28; J: TRBJ1-2; D: -; size: -; CDR3: CASSLGGTKSGYTF; DNA: TGTGCCAGCAGTCTCGGTGGAACTAAGAGTGGCTACACCTTC
length: 11; V: TRBV19; J: TRBJ1-2; D: TRBD1; size: -; CDR3: CASSAGQGYTF; DNA: TGTGCCAGTAGTGCGGGACAGGGCTACACCTTC